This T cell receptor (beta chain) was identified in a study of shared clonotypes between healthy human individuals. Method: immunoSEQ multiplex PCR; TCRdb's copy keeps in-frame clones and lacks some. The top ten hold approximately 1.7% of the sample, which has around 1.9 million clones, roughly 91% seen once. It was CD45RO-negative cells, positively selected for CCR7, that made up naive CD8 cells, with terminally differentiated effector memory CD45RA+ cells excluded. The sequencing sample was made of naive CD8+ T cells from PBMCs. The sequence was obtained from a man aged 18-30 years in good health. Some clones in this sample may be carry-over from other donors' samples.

CDR3 loop: CASSLGQGITEAFF. The CDR3, as DNA: TGTGCCAGCAGTTTAGGGCAGGGGATTACTGAAGCTTTCTTT. The chain uses TRBV6-5 and TRBJ1-1; D possibly corresponds to TRBD1 (6 bases). Trimming shortened V by 4 bases and J by 5 bases, and 14 bases separated the two germline ends. This CDR3 has 14 amino acids. The germline gives CDR1 MNHEY, CDR2 SVGAGI.